These T cell receptor beta chains were read from a single sample in a study of blood T cell repertoires in COVID-19. The assay was immunoSEQ multiplex PCR, and TCRdb's table has in-frame clones only and misses some. The data contain fewer than 180,000 clones, roughly nine tenths of them seen just once; the ten biggest clones take up 3.5% to 5%. The sequenced sample consisted of peripheral blood. The origin of the receptors is a woman aged 60-70 years with active or convalescent COVID-19. Both conserved end residues are part of each CDR3.

v_call	j_call	cdr3_aa
TRBV3-1/TRBV3-2	TRBJ1-2	CASSLPGGADYGYTF
TRBV6-2/TRBV6-3	TRBJ1-4	CASSLPGQGNEKLFF
TRBV9	TRBJ2-2	CASSVLQGGAGELFF
TRBV11-1	TRBJ1-1	CASSLSRSSEAFF
TRBV6-5	TRBJ2-7	CASSRAGTYEQYF
TRBV19	TRBJ2-7	CASSKGGLAGDTYEQYF
TRBV14	TRBJ1-2	CASSPRQGGDYGYTF
TRBV5-4	TRBJ1-4	CASSSSQGATNEKLFF
TRBV12-1	TRBJ1-2	CASTLLGGTF
TRBV2	TRBJ1-4	CASVVFLNEKLFF
TRBV24-1	TRBJ2-2	CATSDGTRDTGELFF
TRBV7-9	TRBJ2-1	CASSLVSGTYNEQFF
TRBV9	TRBJ2-5	CASSVRAGIQETQYF
TRBV5-4	TRBJ2-5	CASSLEGGAPTQYF
TRBV2	TRBJ1-2	CASSEPGIGGYTF
TRBV15	TRBJ2-3	CATSPKQGRTDTQYF